The rows below give T cell receptor beta chains drawn from one sample of a study of shared clonotypes between healthy human individuals. Method: immunoSEQ multiplex PCR; TCRdb's copy keeps in-frame clones and lacks some. The sample includes 2 million to 2.5 million clones, around 95% of them seen just once. The specimen sequenced was naive CD4+ T cells sorted from blood. The receptor source for this set is a young man in good health. The CDR3 runs from the conserved cysteine through the conserved F or W. The D gene is left open where the match is weak. The size of a clone is reported for some rows only, either as once, few or many, or as a class for expanded clones.

V: TRBV5-1; D: TRBD1; J: TRBJ2-3; size: -; CDR3: CAAGTGIGDTQYF; DNA: TGCGCCGCTGGGACAGGGATCGGAGATACGCAGTATTTT
V: TRBV7-6; D: -; J: TRBJ2-5; size: -; CDR3: CASSRMGAIQETQYF; DNA: TGTGCCAGCAGCCGAATGGGCGCGATCCAAGAGACCCAGTACTTC
V: TRBV7-2; D: -; J: TRBJ2-7; size: -; CDR3: CASSPAGSRWREQYF; DNA: TGTGCCAGCAGCCCAGCAGGATCCAGATGGAGAGAGCAGTACTTC
V: TRBV28; D: -; J: TRBJ2-7; size: once; CDR3: CASSLWNYYEQYF; DNA: TGTGCCAGCAGTTTATGGAATTACTACGAGCAGTACTTC
V: TRBV4-3; D: TRBD2; J: TRBJ2-3; size: -; CDR3: CASSQDLASGGTSTDTQYF; DNA: TGCGCCAGCAGCCAAGATTTGGCTAGCGGGGGAACTAGCACAGATACGCAGTATTTT
V: TRBV7-9; D: TRBD1; J: TRBJ1-2; size: -; CDR3: CASSPSGTGAWGGYTF; DNA: TGTGCCAGCAGCCCCTCCGGGACAGGGGCTTGGGGTGGCTACACCTTC
V: TRBV18; D: -; J: TRBJ1-5; size: -; CDR3: CASSPSHSNQPQHF; DNA: TGTGCCAGCTCACCCAGCCATAGCAATCAGCCCCAGCATTTT
V: TRBV5-6; D: -; J: TRBJ2-6; size: -; CDR3: CASSLGRQGALSGANVLTF; DNA: TGTGCCAGCAGCTTAGGTCGTCAAGGGGCCCTCTCTGGGGCCAACGTCCTGACTTTC
V: TRBV28; D: -; J: TRBJ2-1; size: once; CDR3: CASSAGLTDYNEQFF; DNA: TGTGCCAGCAGTGCAGGACTCACAGATTACAATGAGCAGTTCTTC
V: TRBV6-5; D: -; J: TRBJ1-1; size: -; CDR3: CASSSPPGRPSEAFF; DNA: TGTGCCAGCAGTTCGCCGCCAGGGAGGCCCAGTGAAGCTTTCTTT
V: TRBV7-8; D: -; J: TRBJ1-1; size: -; CDR3: CASSGSGVTEAFF; DNA: TGTGCCAGCAGCGGTTCGGGGGTCACTGAAGCTTTCTTT
V: TRBV27; D: -; J: TRBJ1-6; size: -; CDR3: CASSLEHIAPLHF; DNA: TGTGCCAGCAGTCTCGAGCATATAGCACCCCTCCACTTT
V: TRBV5-1; D: TRBD1; J: TRBJ1-6; size: -; CDR3: CASSLRPGGSSSYNSPLHF; DNA: TGCGCCAGCAGCTTGCGTCCAGGGGGCTCCAGCTCCTATAATTCACCCCTCCACTTT